One and the same sample provided the 27 T cell receptor beta chains below, sequenced in a study of spatial heterogeneity in lung cancer. Time point indicated: sample taken at primary tumor resection. A single record per CDR3 protein comes from TCRdb applying MiXCR to the 5' RACE reads. This sample has about 92,000 distinct CDR3 sequences, with approximately 12% found just once. The sample consisted of PBMCs, taken at surgery. The receptors stem from a male donor with early-stage non-small cell lung cancer.

This chain joins TRBV11-1 and TRBJ2-7, with TRBD1 identical over 8 bases. Germline V CDR1 and CDR2: SGHAT, FQDESV (reference sequence). J was trimmed by 2 bases and V by 4 bases; bases with no gene match: 10. The CDR3 consists of 16 residues. The chain's CDR3 is CASSSPGTGGTYEQYF. The CDR3 nucleotides are TGTGCCAGCAGCTCACCCGGAACAGGGGGGACCTACGAGCAGTACTTC.

The rearrangement joins TRBV4-2 to TRBJ2-7; the match to TRBD2 covers 10 bases. V trimming: 2 bases; J trimming: 6 bases; junction bases outside the gene matches: 4. CDR1 is LGHNA, CDR2 YNFKEQ, per germline. CDR3 size: 14 residues. CDR3 coding DNA: TGTGCCAGCAGCCAAAAATTAGCGGGAGGCGAGCAGTACTTC. This translates into CASSQKLAGGEQYF.

This clonotype has a count of ten or more. J is TRBJ2-3 and V is TRBV20-1, with D perhaps matching TRBD2 (6 bases). The germline V gene has CDR1 DFQATT and CDR2 SNEGSKA (reference sequence). The ends were cut back, 3 bases at V and 0 bases at J, with 13 bases in the middle. CDR3 length: 15 amino acids. The CDR3 spells CSASSEGPSTDTQYF. The CDR3 DNA follows: TGCAGTGCTAGTTCGGAGGGCCCTAGCACAGATACGCAGTATTTT.

This clonotype was recorded many times. This sequence joins TRBV7-2 and TRBJ1-5; D is unresolved. V shed 2 bases and J shed 1 base, with 6 bases lying between them. CDR3 length: 14 amino acids. Germline V gene sequence: CDR1 SGHTA, CDR2 FQGNSA. CDR3 sequence reads: CASSLMGSNQPQHF. The DNA of the CDR3 is TGTGCCAGCAGCTTAATGGGGAGCAATCAGCCCCAGCATTTT.

This clonotype was seen a few times. The chain is built from TRBV9 and TRBJ1-5; D remains ambiguous. This CDR3 is built from 13 residues. Trimming took 1 base from V and 4 from J, leaving 6 bases between them. The germline CDR1 and CDR2 sequences are SGDLS and YYNGEE. The CDR3 DNA reads as TGTGCCAGCAGCGTATCTTGGAATCAGCCCCAGCATTTT. As protein: CASSVSWNQPQHF.

This clonotype was found a few times. The rearrangement joins TRBV9 to TRBJ2-3; 7 bases match TRBD2. The CDR3 sequence is 16 residues long. Germline loops: CDR1 SGDLS, CDR2 YYNGEE. V gave up 2 bases and J gave up 0 bases; unmatched junction bases: 6. The CDR3 spells CASSVSGGTSTDTQYF. CDR3 DNA: TGTGCCAGCAGCGTTTCCGGGGGGACCAGCACAGATACGCAGTATTTT. The full variable domain, its missing parts supplied by reference TRBV9 and TRBJ2-3, is DSGVTQTPKHLITATGQRVTLRCSPRSGDLSVYWYQQSLDQGLQFLIQYYNGEERAKGNILERFSAQQFPDLHSELNLSSLELGDSALYFCASSVSGGTSTDTQYFGPGTRLTVL.

This chain joins TRBV18 and TRBJ2-7; D unclear. Trimming stripped 3 bases from V and 5 bases from J, with 11 bases between. Germline V gene lookup returns CDR1 KGHSH and CDR2 LQKENI. This CDR3 has 13 amino acids. The CDR3 here is CASSPQEGHEQYF. CDR3 sequence (DNA): TGTGCCAGCTCACCCCAGGAAGGCCACGAGCAGTACTTC. Based on the CDR3 plus reference TRBV18 and TRBJ2-7, the full variable domain is NAGVMQNPRHLVRRRGQEARLRCSPMKGHSHVYWYRQLPEEGLKFMVYLQKENIIDESGMPKERFSAEFPKEGPSILRIQQVVRGDSAAYFCASSPQEGHEQYFGPGTRLTVT.

Ten or more counts support this clonotype. CDR3 amino acids: CAISGSGLETQYF. CDR3 DNA sequence: TGTGCCATCAGTGGTTCGGGTTTGGAGACCCAGTACTTC. This chain uses TRBV10-3 with TRBJ2-5; the D is unclear. Trimming stripped 4 bases from V and 5 bases from J, with 11 bases between. This CDR3 comprises 13 residues. Germline CDR1 ENHRY, CDR2 SYGVKD.

This clonotype was observed a handful of times. The rearrangement joins TRBV5-1 to TRBJ1-1; TRBD1 might be the D (5 bases). Germline V gives CDR1 SGHRS, CDR2 YFSETQ. The germline V and J ends were trimmed by 3 bases and 2 bases, with 14 bases remaining between them. This CDR3 has 15 amino acids. In DNA, the CDR3 is TGCGCCAGCAGCTATCAAGCCGGGGCAAACACTGAAGCTTTCTTT. It codes for CASSYQAGANTEAFF.

In nucleotides, the CDR3 is TGCGCCAGCAGCTTGTCGCCCAACGAGGGGGACATTCAGTACTTC. Amino acids: CASSLSPNEGDIQYF. J is TRBJ2-4 and V is TRBV5-1; D may be TRBD1 (6 bases). Trimming pared 1 base from V and 8 bases from J, leaving 16 bases between. This CDR3 has 15 amino acids. Germline V gene sequence: CDR1 SGHRS, CDR2 YFSETQ.

This clonotype was counted ten times or more. One end of the junction is discordant with germline, which a read error may explain. V usage is TRBV7-7 and J usage is TRBJ2-2; TRBD2 might be the D (5 bases). CDR1 and CDR2 (germline): SSHAT, FNYEAQ (reference sequence). This CDR3 spans 16 amino acids. As DNA, the CDR3 is TGTGCTAGCAGCTCAAGCCCGAGCGGTAACACCGGGGAGCTGTTTTTT. This codes for CASSSSPSGNTGELFF.

For this clonotype: The germline gene is not matched at one end of the junction; a read error may be the cause. The rearrangement links TRBV12-3 or TRBV12-4 to TRBJ2-5, with 7 bases that match TRBD1. The CDR3 runs to 11 residues. The CDR3 nucleotides read TGTGCCAGCAGTTTAGGTCAGGGGGTGGACTTC. It encodes CASSLGQGVDF.

This rearrangement joins TRBV4-3 to TRBJ1-2; possible D gene TRBD1, 5 bases. There are 15 residues in the CDR3. V was cut by 0 bases and J by 4 bases, with 12 bases left in between. Per the germline V gene, CDR1 is LGHNA and CDR2 is YSLEER. CDR3: CASSQDRGAGYGYTF. The CDR3 DNA sequence: TGCGCCAGCAGCCAAGATAGGGGAGCGGGCTATGGCTACACCTTC.

This clonotype was counted a few times. This chain joins TRBV12-3 or TRBV12-4 and TRBJ2-2, with TRBD1 matching over 8 bases. V was pared by 5 bases and J by 4 bases, with 3 bases of the junction left unmatched. CDR3 length equals 14 residues. The CDR3 nucleotides read TGTGCCAGCAGTCCAGGGGGCTCCACCGGGGAGCTGTTTTTT. Translation gives CASSPGGSTGELFF.

This clonotype came up a few times. The V call is TRBV21-1, the J call TRBJ2-7; the tabulated D call, TRBD2, remains unverified against the DNA. TRBV21-1 is termed a pseudogene. The CDR3 covers 15 residues. The CDR3 bases are TGTGCCAGCAGCCAGGGCCCACCTGAGGGGTACGAGCAGTACTTC. Protein sequence: CASSQGPPEGYEQYF.

This clonotype appeared a few times. This chain connects TRBV5-1 to TRBJ2-7; no clear D gene. This CDR3 has 13 amino acids. Trimming took off 0 bases at V and 3 bases at J, with 7 bases between the two ends. Germline V gene data show CDR1 as SGHRS and CDR2 as YFSETQ. The DNA for the CDR3 is TGCGCCAGCAGCTTGGTCGGCGGCTACGAGCAGTACTTC. Translation gives CASSLVGGYEQYF.

This clonotype has a handful of counts. The chain joins TRBV12-3 or TRBV12-4 to TRBJ1-1; 9 bases agree with TRBD1. V dropped 4 bases and J dropped 6; count of bases not matched to a gene: 6. CDR3 size: 14 residues. In DNA, the CDR3 is TGTGCCAGCAGTTACGGGACAGGGCGTTCTGAAGCTTTCTTT. Encoded protein: CASSYGTGRSEAFF.

The CDR3 nucleotides read TGTGCCAGCAGGAATAACCGGGAGAGGGTCACAGATACGCAGTATTTT. Translating gives CASRNNRERVTDTQYF. The chain is built from TRBV27 and TRBJ2-3; the D gene is possibly TRBD2 (6 bases). Germline loops: CDR1 MNHEY, CDR2 SMNVEV (reference sequence). The CDR3 runs 16 residues. V gave up 6 bases and J gave up 2 bases, with 18 bases separating them.

This chain connects TRBV27 to TRBJ2-5; 11 bases are shared with TRBD2. The CDR3 extends over 17 amino acids. Germline CDR1 and CDR2: MNHEY and SMNVEV (reference sequence). J gave up 5 bases and V 4 bases, and 12 bases lay outside the gene matches. CDR3: CASSSSLAGGRGETQYF. The CDR3, as DNA: TGTGCCAGCAGTTCATCCCTAGCGGGAGGCCGGGGGGAGACCCAGTACTTC.

This clonotype came up many times. The chain employs TRBV29-1 and TRBJ2-3; TRBD2 matches 9 bases. The V gene end was trimmed by 7 bases and the J gene end by 3 bases; junction bases not matched to a gene: 8. The CDR3 is made up of 14 amino acids. Per germline, CDR1 SQVTM and CDR2 ANQGSEA. CDR3 loop: CSAVAGVVTDTQYF. For the CDR3, the DNA is TGCAGCGCCGTAGCGGGAGTTGTGACAGATACGCAGTATTTT.

This clonotype was seen repeatedly, ten times or more. The rearrangement uses TRBV7-2 and TRBJ1-2, with a tentative D call TRBD1 (6 bases). This CDR3 comprises 14 residues. Germline V lookup: CDR1 SGHTA, CDR2 FQGNSA. Trimming stripped 1 base from V and 3 bases from J, with 9 bases between. The CDR3 sequence is CASSLVGADYGYTF. DNA of the CDR3: TGTGCCAGCAGCTTAGTGGGGGCGGACTATGGCTACACCTTC.

This clonotype was found a few times. The chain recombines TRBV12-3 or TRBV12-4 with TRBJ1-6; no firm D call. The CDR3 consists of 13 residues. V gave up 8 bases and J gave up 9 bases, with 14 bases separating them. The CDR3 sequence: CASSTVVGSPLHF. The DNA of the CDR3 is TGTGCCAGCTCCACCGTGGTTGGTTCACCCCTCCACTTT.

This clonotype was counted ten times or more. The rearrangement links TRBV5-5 to TRBJ2-1; TRBD2 agrees at 7 bases. Germline assignment: CDR1 SGHKS and CDR2 YYEKEE (reference sequence). This CDR3 spans 13 amino acids. V shed 4 bases, J shed 10 bases, and the junction held 8 bases outside the gene matches. The CDR3 here is CASSVTSEPEQFF. The CDR3 nucleotides are TGTGCCAGCAGCGTCACTAGCGAACCAGAGCAGTTCTTC.

This chain joins TRBV10-3 and TRBJ1-4, with D unclear. The V end lost 0 bases, the J end lost 7 bases, and 9 bases lay between the germline ends. The length of the CDR3 is 14 residues. Germline loops: CDR1 ENHRY, CDR2 SYGVKD. This chain's CDR3 is CAISESDNAEKLFF. The DNA of the CDR3 is TGTGCCATCAGTGAGTCCGACAATGCTGAAAAACTGTTTTTT.

This clonotype was counted only a few times. This chain joins TRBV7-9 and TRBJ1-2; D ambiguous. Germline V gives CDR1 SEHNR, CDR2 FQNEAQ (reference sequence). The CDR3 consists of 14 residues. The germline V and J ends were trimmed by 3 bases and 8 bases, with 16 bases remaining between them. Here the CDR3 DNA reads TGTGCCAGCAGCTTCCTGGGCACGACGACGGGCTACACCTTC. It is translated as CASSFLGTTTGYTF.

Only a few counts were recorded for this clonotype. This chain links TRBV30 with TRBJ2-3; D gene ambiguous. Germline V gene lookup returns CDR1 GTSNPN and CDR2 SVGIG (reference sequence). CDR3 size: 12 residues. Trimming pared 0 bases from V and 4 bases from J, leaving 5 bases between. CDR3 protein: CAWSVVPDTQYF. The DNA of the CDR3 is TGTGCCTGGAGTGTAGTTCCAGATACGCAGTATTTT.

J is TRBJ2-7 and V is TRBV6-5, with TRBD1 matching over 9 bases. Germline CDR1 reads MNHEY; CDR2 reads SVGAGI. This CDR3 has 14 amino acids. V trimming: 5 bases; J trimming: 6 bases; junction bases outside the gene matches: 8. Written as DNA, the CDR3 is TGTGCCAGCAGTCGGGACAGGGATATCCGCGAGCAGTACTTC. Protein sequence: CASSRDRDIREQYF.